The 16 T cell receptor beta chains presented below share a single source sample, sequenced in a study of T cells in localized non-small cell lung cancer (dated by TCRdb to 2018 to 2021). Receptor amplification or capture employed the immunoSEQ multiplex PCR assay. TCRdb stores this immuneACCESS table with in-frame sequences only. Part of the clones is absent; in the studies checked, under half of the shortfall reflects unresolved V genes, and no reason is known for the rest. The sample records over 45,000 clones, around 86% of which are singletons. Of the sample, about a sixth is held by the ten largest clones. This specimen was PBMCs, taken before any cancer treatment. These receptors came from a female donor with stage II lung adenocarcinoma.

This sequence joins TRBV10-2 and TRBJ2-2; D unclear. The CDR3 loop spans 15 amino acids. Trimming cost V 2 bases and J 1 base, with 8 bases left between them. Germline V gives CDR1 WSHSY, CDR2 SAAADI. As DNA, the CDR3 is TGCGCCAGCAGTGAGGGCAGGAGGAACACCGGGGAGCTGTTTTTT. Its translation is CASSEGRRNTGELFF.

CDR3 nucleotides: TGTGCCAGCAGGACAGGGGGCCAGAACACTGAAGCTTTCTTT. This codes for CASRTGGQNTEAFF. The chain is built from TRBV27 and TRBJ1-1, with TRBD1 matching 10 bases. This CDR3 has 14 residues. Germline V lookup: CDR1 MNHEY, CDR2 SMNVEV (reference sequence). V lost 6 bases, J lost 1 base, and 2 bases stayed unmatched.

The V gene is TRBV6-5, the J gene TRBJ2-2; D is tentatively TRBD1 or TRBD2 (5 bases each). V was trimmed by 4 bases and J by 4 bases, leaving 10 bases between them. Germline V gene sequence: CDR1 MNHEY, CDR2 SVGAGI. The CDR3 loop spans 14 amino acids. CDR3 DNA sequence: TGTGCCAGCAGTTCGGGGCTGGGCACCGGGGAGCTGTTTTTT. Encoded protein: CASSSGLGTGELFF.

The chain employs TRBV2 and TRBJ2-2; no clear D gene. The CDR3 runs to 16 residues. Between the trimmed V and J ends, which lost 2 bases and 7 bases, there was a span of 17 bases. Germline V gene data show CDR1 as SNHLY and CDR2 as FYNNEI. CDR3 sequence: CASSETGLTFGGELFF. DNA of the CDR3: TGTGCCAGCAGTGAAACGGGTCTGACCTTCGGCGGGGAGCTGTTTTTT.

This chain links TRBV9 with TRBJ1-3; 9 bases are shared with TRBD1. Per germline, CDR1 SGDLS and CDR2 YYNGEE. The CDR3 has 15 amino acids. V gave up 4 bases and J gave up 4 bases; unmatched junction bases: 6. CDR3: CASSLRTGDGNTIYF. The CDR3 DNA reads as TGTGCCAGCAGCCTACGGACAGGGGACGGAAACACCATATATTTT.

V usage is TRBV6-1 and J usage is TRBJ1-4; perhaps TRBD1 as D (6 bases). V dropped 4 bases and J dropped 3 bases, with 15 bases sitting between them. Per germline, CDR1 MNHNS and CDR2 SASEGT. CDR3 length: 16 residues. DNA for the CDR3: TGTGCCAGCAGTGGGTTCAGGGGCGAAGCTAATGAAAAACTGTTTTTT. It is translated as CASSGFRGEANEKLFF.

The chain recombines TRBV7-8 with TRBJ1-3; D is ambiguous. The V end lost 5 bases, the J end lost 0 bases, and 5 bases lay between the germline ends. Germline V lookup: CDR1 SGHVS, CDR2 FQNEAQ. The CDR3 spans 13 residues. The CDR3 loop is CASSVSSGNTIYF. For the CDR3, the DNA is TGTGCCAGCAGCGTAAGCTCTGGAAACACCATATATTTT.

This chain joins TRBV9 and TRBJ2-7, with 8 bases fitting TRBD2. The CDR3 is made up of 14 amino acids. V dropped 0 bases and J dropped 4; count of bases not matched to a gene: 3. Germline CDR1 reads SGDLS; CDR2 reads YYNGEE. The DNA for the CDR3 is TGTGCCAGCAGCGTAGGCGGGGGGAGGTACGAGCAGTACTTC. It encodes CASSVGGGRYEQYF.

This sequence joins TRBV18 and TRBJ2-3, with TRBD2 as a possible D gene (5 bases). Per germline, CDR1 KGHSH and CDR2 LQKENI. The CDR3 spans 15 residues. V lost 2 bases to trimming and J lost 2 bases, with 11 bases between them. The CDR3 DNA reads TGTGCCAGCTCACCAAAGGACTTTTTCACAGATACGCAGTATTTT. Its protein is CASSPKDFFTDTQYF.

V gene TRBV19 combines with J gene TRBJ1-2; tentatively, D is TRBD1 (5 bases). The CDR3 is 13 amino acids. Germline V gene lookup returns CDR1 LNHDA and CDR2 SQIVND (reference sequence). V lost 0 bases and J 5 bases, leaving 7 bases between the germline ends. This CDR3 is CASSIEGGYGYTF. DNA of the CDR3: TGTGCCAGTAGTATAGAGGGGGGATATGGCTACACCTTC.

This chain joins TRBV5-1 and TRBJ1-1; unclear D gene. V gave up 2 bases and J gave up 1 base, with 6 bases separating them. The V gene's germline CDR1 is SGHRS and CDR2 YFSETQ. This CDR3 contains 13 residues. CDR3 nucleotides: TGCGCCAGCAGCTTCGCGGCGAACACTGAAGCTTTCTTT. Translating it yields CASSFAANTEAFF.

V gene TRBV4-2 combines with J gene TRBJ2-7; tentatively, D is TRBD1 (5 bases). CDR1 LGHNA and CDR2 YNFKEQ come from the germline V gene. The V end was cut by 4 bases, the J end by 1 base, with 14 bases between. The CDR3 has 15 residues. Here the CDR3 DNA reads TGTGCCAGCAGCCCCCATCCAGGGCAATCCTACGAGCAGTACTTC. Its protein is CASSPHPGQSYEQYF.

Only one count was recorded for this clone. This rearrangement joins TRBV5-6 to TRBJ2-5; D unclear. CDR1 is SGHDT, CDR2 YYEEEE, per germline. Trimming took 3 bases from V and 5 from J, leaving 11 bases between them. CDR3 length: 13 amino acids. The CDR3 DNA reads TGTGCCAGCAGCTCTGACCGGGCGGAGACCCAGTACTTC. Its translation is CASSSDRAETQYF.

V gene TRBV6-6 combines with J gene TRBJ1-1, with a weak D call TRBD1 (6 bases). Germline V gives CDR1 MNHNY, CDR2 SVGAGI (reference sequence). This CDR3 is 14 amino acids long. V lost 2 bases and J lost 3, with 10 bases in between. CDR3 residues: CASSYGGEDTEAFF. CDR3 nucleotide sequence: TGTGCCAGCAGTTACGGGGGCGAAGACACTGAAGCTTTCTTT.

The rearrangement links TRBV18 to TRBJ1-1, with 9 bases lining up with TRBD1. The CDR3 is 14 amino acids. Germline CDR1 reads KGHSH; CDR2 reads LQKENI. The junction had 6 bases not matched to a gene; V was cut back by 6 bases and J by 4 bases. The CDR3 protein is CASSLGQGVTEAFF. The DNA of the CDR3 is TGTGCCAGCTCCTTGGGACAGGGTGTCACTGAAGCTTTCTTT.

This sequence joins TRBV4-1 and TRBJ2-7, with D possibly being TRBD2 (5 bases). This CDR3 is 13 amino acids long. V was pared by 0 bases and J by 3 bases, with 6 bases between. Germline V gives CDR1 MGHRA, CDR2 YSYEKL. The CDR3 region is CASSQERVYEQYF. CDR3 nucleotide sequence: TGCGCCAGCAGCCAAGAGCGGGTCTACGAGCAGTACTTC.